This T cell receptor beta chain was profiled in a study of T cells in Graves' hyperthyroidism and ophthalmopathy. The study excluded patients with uncontrolled infection, other autoimmune disease, pregnancy or lactation. Of note for this clonotype: Its antigen is unidentified.

Regarding the study as a whole: Blood also carried most thyroid clonotypes expanded above 0.001.

RNA transcripts served as the template for amplifying TCR beta CDR3 regions. Primed by the HTBI set, a first-round RT-PCR was run on the TCR CDR3. TCRdb itself ran the multiplex PCR reads through MiXCR, one entry per CDR3 protein. The table has a few hundred thousand distinct CDR3 sequences, roughly 45% seen once. The ends lost 3 bases at V and 5 bases at J; junction bases unmatched: 4. CDR1 is LNHDA, CDR2 SQIVND, per germline (reference sequence). The CDR3 loop spans 15 amino acids. The sequenced sample was peripheral blood or thyroid tissue (not recorded which). The source is an adult woman with Graves' disease, either hyperthyroidism or ophthalmopathy (not recorded which). This chain joins TRBV19 and TRBJ1-5; 10 bases agree with TRBD1. CDR3 sequence reads: CASSIAGTGDQPQHF. For the CDR3, the DNA is TGTGCCAGTAGTATTGCCGGGACAGGGGATCAGCCCCAGCATTTT.